Listed below are T cell receptor beta chains from one sample, sequenced in a study of beta chain features in type 1 diabetes. Profiling relied on immunoSEQ multiplex PCR, and the TCRdb table lists in-frame clones only, not all of them. The sample lists 120,000 or so clones; approximately 15% were seen once. Sequencing was carried out using central memory CD4+ T cells from blood. The receptor set was obtained from a man younger than 35 with type 1 diabetes. The CDR3 runs from the conserved cysteine through the conserved F or W. Each record gives: J gene, V gene, D gene, clone size, CDR3 DNA, CDR3 protein. The D gene is left open where the match is weak. A row's size may be missing; if present it is once, few, many or a size class.

TRBJ2-1	TRBV7-6	TRBD2	.	TGTGCCAGCAGTTTAGCGGGAGTGCAGTTCTTC	CASSLAGVQFF
TRBJ1-6	TRBV28	.	many	TGTGCCAGCAGTTTTATGACAGGAGGGAATTCACCCCTCCACTTT	CASSFMTGGNSPLHF
TRBJ2-1	TRBV29-1	.	.	TGCAGCGTTTTAGTGAATGAGCAGTTCTTC	CSVLVNEQFF
TRBJ1-2	TRBV11-2	.	few	TGTGCCAGCAGCAACCCATTTAGAGGGCGGGCTGGCTACACCTTC	CASSNPFRGRAGYTF
TRBJ1-1	TRBV2	TRBD1	few	TGTGCCAGCAGTTTCGCAGGGGGCTGGACTGAAGCTTTCTTT	CASSFAGGWTEAFF
TRBJ2-1	TRBV9	.	few	TGTGCCAGCAGCGATCCAGGGTCCTACAATGAGCAGTTCTTC	CASSDPGSYNEQFF
TRBJ2-1	TRBV29-1	.	.	TGCAGCGGTGAGGGTTGGCAGGGCTACAATGAGCAGTTCTTC	CSGEGWQGYNEQFF
TRBJ1-5	TRBV28	.	.	TGTGCCAGCAGCGTCAAGCGGGGTTATAGCAATCAGCCCCAGCATTTT	CASSVKRGYSNQPQHF
TRBJ2-2	TRBV7-9	.	few	TGTGCCAGCAGCTTAGCATACAACGGGGAGCTGTTTTTT	CASSLAYNGELFF
TRBJ2-3	TRBV15	.	many	TGTGCCACCAGCACAGCCGCTTACAGGTTCACAGATACGCAGTATTTT	CATSTAAYRFTDTQYF
TRBJ2-7	TRBV6-5	.	few	TGTGCCAGCAGTTACGGGGGGACAGCAGACTACGAGCAGTACTTC	CASSYGGTADYEQYF
TRBJ2-3	TRBV5-1	TRBD2	.	TGCGCCAGCAGCTTTAAAGGTAGCGGGGGCACAGATACGCAGTATTTT	CASSFKGSGGTDTQYF
TRBJ2-5	TRBV29-1	TRBD1	.	TGCAGCGTTGATGATACAGGGGGAATAGCGTACCAAGAGACCCAGTACTTC	CSVDDTGGIAYQETQYF
TRBJ1-1	TRBV7-2	TRBD1	many	TGTGCCAGCAGCGATACGCGACAGGGGAACACTGAAGCTTTCTTT	CASSDTRQGNTEAFF
TRBJ2-2	TRBV7-2	.	few	TGTGCCAGCATCCGAGACTCGAACACCGGGGAGCTGTTTTTT	CASIRDSNTGELFF
TRBJ2-2	TRBV5-4	TRBD1	few	TGTGCCAGCAGCGTCGACAGGGCCGGGGAGCTGTTTTTT	CASSVDRAGELFF
TRBJ2-7	TRBV27	.	few	TGTGCCAGCAGTTTATCGGGGTCATGGGAGCAGTACTTC	CASSLSGSWEQYF
TRBJ2-4	TRBV28	.	.	TGTGCCAGCACCGCAGGGGAAAACATTCAGTACTTC	CASTAGENIQYF
TRBJ2-7	TRBV25-1	.	.	TGTGCCAGCAGTGAAGCCCTATTTACCTACGAGCAGTACTTC	CASSEALFTYEQYF
TRBJ1-5	TRBV7-6	TRBD1	.	TGTGCCAGCAGCATAGACACAGGGGGCAATCAGCCCCAGCATTTT	CASSIDTGGNQPQHF
TRBJ2-3	TRBV30	.	few	TGTGCCTGGAGTGTAGCAGGGGCCAGTTATGATACGCAGTATTTT	CAWSVAGASYDTQYF
TRBJ2-3	TRBV7-2	.	few	TGTGCCAGCAGCTCGAGGACAGTTGGCACAGATACGCAGTATTTT	CASSSRTVGTDTQYF
TRBJ2-5	TRBV5-1	.	.	TGCGCCAGCAGCTTGGACGACTTGTACCAAGAGACCCAGTACTTC	CASSLDDLYQETQYF
TRBJ2-7	TRBV30	.	.	TGTGCCTGGAGTGAAGGGAGACCGGACGAGCAGTACTTC	CAWSEGRPDEQYF
TRBJ1-4	TRBV25-1	TRBD1	once	TGTGCCAGCAGCCAACTCCAAGGGACAGGGTCTAGTAATGAAAAACTGTTTTTT	CASSQLQGTGSSNEKLFF
TRBJ2-5	TRBV5-4	.	few	TGTGCCAGCAGCTTGGATCCAGGGGGGGAAAAGACCCAGTACTTC	CASSLDPGGEKTQYF
TRBJ2-7	TRBV2	TRBD2	.	TGTGCCAGCAGCCTAGCGGTTGGCTCCTACGAGCAGTACTTC	CASSLAVGSYEQYF
TRBJ2-7	TRBV7-2	TRBD1	.	TGTGCCAGCAGCACCGGACAGGGTAGTGACGAGCAGTACTTC	CASSTGQGSDEQYF
TRBJ1-3	TRBV7-2	.	few	TGTGCCAGCAGCCCCGAGCCGGGTGCCAACACCATATATTTT	CASSPEPGANTIYF
TRBJ2-7	TRBV30	TRBD2	.	TGTGCCTGGCTGTCCCCGGGACTAGCGGGAGGCTCCTACGAGCAGTACTTC	CAWLSPGLAGGSYEQYF
TRBJ2-5	TRBV7-9	.	few	TGTGCCAGCAGCATACCTCAAGAGACCCAGTACTTC	CASSIPQETQYF
TRBJ1-2	TRBV6-6	.	.	TGTGCCAGCAGTCCCGGGACCCGAAGACACGTCTATGGCTACACCTTC	CASSPGTRRHVYGYTF
TRBJ2-3	TRBV5-1	.	.	TGCGCCAGCAGCTTTGGCAGCAGCCTTTACACAGATACGCAGTATTTT	CASSFGSSLYTDTQYF
TRBJ1-2	TRBV9	.	.	TGTGCCAGCAGCGTGGGGCGGGAAAACAATGGCTACACCTTC	CASSVGRENNGYTF
TRBJ2-7	TRBV27	.	.	TGTGCCACCACATCCTACGAGCAGTACTTC	CATTSYEQYF
TRBJ2-7	TRBV30	.	few	TGTGCCTGGAGTGTGGGGGGCGAGCAGTACTTC	CAWSVGGEQYF
TRBJ2-3	TRBV29-1	.	.	TGCAGCGTTACTTCCGGGCAGGGGGGAGATACGCAGTATTTT	CSVTSGQGGDTQYF
TRBJ2-4	TRBV23-1	TRBD1	few	TGCGCCAGCAGTCAATCGGTCCTCCGGGACAGTAAAAACATTCAGTACTTC	CASSQSVLRDSKNIQYF
TRBJ1-1	TRBV28	TRBD1	.	TGTGCCCTATCAGGGGGCCAGGGGACTGAAGCTTTCTTT	CALSGGQGTEAFF
TRBJ1-5	TRBV7-9	.	few	TGTGCCAGCAGCCCCGCCGGAGGGACTCAGCCCCAGCATTTT	CASSPAGGTQPQHF
TRBJ2-7	TRBV7-2	TRBD1	.	TGTGCCAGCAGCGCCTGGGACAGCTCCTACGAGCAGTACTTC	CASSAWDSSYEQYF
TRBJ1-1	TRBV6-6	.	few	TGTGCCAGCAGAGAGACAGGCTGGAACACTGAAGCTTTCTTT	CASRETGWNTEAFF
TRBJ2-6	TRBV5-1	TRBD1	many	TGCGCCAGCCGGGGACAGGGTCTAGCCGGGGCCAACGTCCTGACTTTC	CASRGQGLAGANVLTF
TRBJ1-2	TRBV30	.	few	TGTGCCTGCACGAAGGACTTAGGGCATTGGGGCTACACCTTC	CACTKDLGHWGYTF
TRBJ2-1	TRBV4-3	TRBD1	few	TGCGCCAGCAGCCCGCAGGGGGCCCCCAGCCCAAATGAGCAGTTCTTC	CASSPQGAPSPNEQFF
TRBJ2-1	TRBV7-3	.	few	TGTGCCAGCAGCCATAAAAGGGGGACCTCCTACAATGAGCAGTTCTTC	CASSHKRGTSYNEQFF
TRBJ2-5	TRBV19	TRBD1	.	TGTGCCAGTAGTAGAACAGGGGATCAGCAGACCCAGTACTTC	CASSRTGDQQTQYF
TRBJ1-5	TRBV29-1	.	few	TGCAGCGTTGTTCGGGGAGAAGGACAGCCCCAGCATTTT	CSVVRGEGQPQHF
TRBJ2-1	TRBV10-3	.	.	TGTGCCAACTCGAAAGACGAATCCAATGAGCAGTTCTTC	CANSKDESNEQFF
TRBJ2-2	TRBV10-1	.	few	TGCGCCAGCCAAGGCAAATCGGAGACCGGGGAGCTGTTTTTT	CASQGKSETGELFF
TRBJ1-1	TRBV7-9	.	few	TGTGCCAGCTCTGCGGGCCATAACACTGAAGCTTTCTTT	CASSAGHNTEAFF
TRBJ2-2	TRBV30	TRBD1	.	TGTGCCTGGAGCCAGACAGGGGCGGTAGGGTTTTTT	CAWSQTGAVGFF
TRBJ2-1	TRBV30	TRBD1	.	TGTGCCTGGAGTGGGACAGGGAATGAGCAGTTCTTC	CAWSGTGNEQFF
TRBJ2-5	TRBV9	.	few	TGTGCCAGCAGCGTAGATCCCCTACCAGAGACCCAGTACTTC	CASSVDPLPETQYF
TRBJ1-1	TRBV30	.	.	TGTGCCTACCGACGGGCTATAGAAGCTTTCTTT	CAYRRAIEAFF
TRBJ2-1	TRBV7-3	TRBD1	.	TGTGCCAGCAGCTTTTCCGGGACAGATTACAATGAGCAGTTCTTC	CASSFSGTDYNEQFF
TRBJ1-3	TRBV6-6	TRBD1	.	TGTGCCAGCAATTCAGGGGGGACTGGAAACACCATATATTTT	CASNSGGTGNTIYF
TRBJ1-1	TRBV5-1	.	few	TGCGCCAGCACGGTCGGACTCAACACTGAAGCTTTCTTT	CASTVGLNTEAFF
TRBJ1-1	TRBV7-2	.	few	TGTGCCAGCAGGGGGCGGGCAGGGGCGATGAACACTGAAGCTTTCTTT	CASRGRAGAMNTEAFF